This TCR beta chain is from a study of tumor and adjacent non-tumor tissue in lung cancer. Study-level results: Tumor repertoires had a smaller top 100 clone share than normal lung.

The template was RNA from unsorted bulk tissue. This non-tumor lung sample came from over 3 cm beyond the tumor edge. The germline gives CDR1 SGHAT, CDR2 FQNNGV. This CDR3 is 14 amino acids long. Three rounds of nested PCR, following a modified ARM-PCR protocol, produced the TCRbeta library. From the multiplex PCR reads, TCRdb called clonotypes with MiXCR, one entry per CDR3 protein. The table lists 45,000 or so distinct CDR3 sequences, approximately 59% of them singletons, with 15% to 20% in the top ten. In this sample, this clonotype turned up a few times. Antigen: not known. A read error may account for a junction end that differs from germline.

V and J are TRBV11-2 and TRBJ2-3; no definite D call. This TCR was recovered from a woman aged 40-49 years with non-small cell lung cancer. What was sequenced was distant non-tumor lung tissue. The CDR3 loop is CASSLAGSTDTLYF. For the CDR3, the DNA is TGTGCCAGCAGCTTAGCCGGAAGCACAGATACGCTGTATTTT.